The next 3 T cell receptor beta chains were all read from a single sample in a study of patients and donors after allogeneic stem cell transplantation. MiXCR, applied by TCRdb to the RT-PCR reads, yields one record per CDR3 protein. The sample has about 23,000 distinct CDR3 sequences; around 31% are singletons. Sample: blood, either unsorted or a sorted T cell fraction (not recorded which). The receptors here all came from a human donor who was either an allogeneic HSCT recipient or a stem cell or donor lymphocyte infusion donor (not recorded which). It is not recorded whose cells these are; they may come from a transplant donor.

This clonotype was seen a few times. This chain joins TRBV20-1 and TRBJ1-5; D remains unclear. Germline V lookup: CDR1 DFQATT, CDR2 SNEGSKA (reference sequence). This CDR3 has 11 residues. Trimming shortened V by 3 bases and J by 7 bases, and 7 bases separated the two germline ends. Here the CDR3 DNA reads TGCAGTGCTAGCATGGGGCAGCCCCAGCATTTT. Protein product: CSASMGQPQHF.

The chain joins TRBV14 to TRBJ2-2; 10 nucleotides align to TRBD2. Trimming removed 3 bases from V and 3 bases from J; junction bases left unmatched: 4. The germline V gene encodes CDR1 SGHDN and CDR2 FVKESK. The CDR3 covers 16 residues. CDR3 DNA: TGTGCCAGCAGCCACCTAGCGGGGGACTACACCGGGGAGCTGTTTTTT. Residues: CASSHLAGDYTGELFF. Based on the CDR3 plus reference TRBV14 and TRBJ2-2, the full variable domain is EAGVTQFPSHSVIEKGQTVTLRCDPISGHDNLYWYRRVMGKEIKFLLHFVKESKQDESGMPNNRFLAERTGGTYSTLKVQPAELEDSGVYFCASSHLAGDYTGELFFGEGSRLTVL.

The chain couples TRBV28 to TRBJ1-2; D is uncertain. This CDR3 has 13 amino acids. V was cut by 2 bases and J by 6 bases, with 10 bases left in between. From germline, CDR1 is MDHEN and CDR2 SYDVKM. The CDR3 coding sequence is TGTGCCAGCAGTTTACTCAGGCCACATGGCTACACCTTC. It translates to CASSLLRPHGYTF.